A single sample is the source of the 2 T cell receptor beta chains below, sequenced in a study of blood T cell repertoires in COVID-19. Clones were sequenced by immunoSEQ multiplex PCR, and TCRdb holds only the in-frame ones, with some missing. The data contain about 97,000 clones, approximately 92% of them seen just once; the ten biggest clones take up approximately 2%. Source material: peripheral blood. The receptor source for this set is a woman aged 45-60 years with COVID-19, enrolled during active disease.

The V and J genes are TRBV11-3 and TRBJ2-7; tentatively, D is TRBD2 (6 bases). The CDR3 has 13 amino acids. V lost 5 bases to trimming and J lost 3 bases, with 11 bases between them. The germline gives CDR1 SGHNT, CDR2 YENEEA. This CDR3 is CASSPRGIYEQYF. The CDR3, as DNA: TGTGCCAGCAGCCCACGGGGGATCTACGAGCAGTACTTC.

The genes are TRBV6-2 or TRBV6-3 and TRBJ1-1; D unresolved. The V and J ends lost 6 bases and 5 bases respectively, with 16 bases between them. CDR1 and CDR2 (germline): MNHEY, SVGEGT. CDR3 length: 14 amino acids. The CDR3 DNA sequence: TGTGCCAGCAGCTCTCCCCTAGTGTGGACTGAAGCTTTCTTT. Translation gives CASSSPLVWTEAFF.